A single sample is the source of the 23 T cell receptor beta chains below, sequenced in a study of cytomegalovirus exposure and HLA in healthy donors. The PCR was carried out with 60 Vbeta primers and 13 Jbeta primers. TCRdb's table, derived via immunoSEQ multiplex PCR, lists solely in-frame clones and lacks some. The sample consists of some 120,000 clones, roughly 74% of them appearing once. Sequenced material: PBMCs. The receptor source for this set is a woman in her forties or fifties in good health and CMV-seropositive.

The chain combines TRBV6-1 with TRBJ2-2, with 7 bases identical to TRBD1. Germline assignment: CDR1 MNHNS and CDR2 SASEGT. The CDR3 extends over 15 amino acids. The trim removed 7 bases at V and 4 bases at J, leaving 9 bases unmatched. CDR3 in DNA: TGTGCCAGCACCCAAGGGGGCGCATCCACCGGGGAGCTGTTTTTT. Protein sequence: CASTQGGASTGELFF.

This chain links TRBV5-1 with TRBJ1-2, with a tentative D call TRBD1 (6 bases). The CDR3 is made up of 16 amino acids. The V end lost 3 bases, the J end lost 0 bases, and 15 bases lay between the germline ends. Germline loops: CDR1 SGHRS, CDR2 YFSETQ. CDR3: CASSSATGASNYGYTF. As DNA, the CDR3 is TGCGCCAGCAGCTCTGCGACAGGAGCTTCTAACTATGGCTACACCTTC.

The rearrangement links TRBV5-6 to TRBJ1-2, with D hard to call. The CDR3 length is 12 residues. Germline lookup yields CDR1 SGHDT and CDR2 YYEEEE. With 1 base removed from V and 8 bases from J, the gap between germline ends came to 9 bases. The CDR3 loop reads CASSLIREGYTF. In DNA form, the CDR3 reads TGTGCCAGCAGCTTGATTAGGGAGGGCTACACCTTC.

The V gene is TRBV10-3, the J gene TRBJ2-1; 10 bases are a match to TRBD2. The CDR3 contains 14 residues. With 8 bases clipped from V and 9 bases from J, the junction kept 10 bases outside the gene matches. Germline CDR1 reads ENHRY; CDR2 reads SYGVKD. The chain's CDR3 is CAIGEAGGPGEQFF. The CDR3 coding sequence is TGTGCCATCGGCGAAGCGGGGGGGCCAGGTGAGCAGTTCTTC.

The rearrangement joins TRBV18 to TRBJ1-2; 7 bases fit TRBD1. V shed 4 bases and J 5 bases; nucleotides not matched to a gene: 7. Per the germline V gene, CDR1 is KGHSH and CDR2 is LQKENI. This CDR3 has 14 residues. CDR3: CASSLGTELYGYTF. CDR3 bases: TGTGCCAGCTCACTTGGGACAGAACTATATGGCTACACCTTC.

The V and J genes are TRBV5-4 and TRBJ2-6; the match to TRBD1 covers 7 bases. V lost 4 bases to trimming and J lost 0 bases; unmatched junction nucleotides: 4. CDR3 size: 16 residues. Germline values: CDR1 SGHNT, CDR2 YYREEE (reference sequence). The CDR3 protein is CASSGQVDSGANVLTF. The CDR3 DNA follows: TGTGCCAGCAGCGGACAGGTCGACTCTGGGGCCAACGTCCTGACTTTC.

The CDR3 here is CASSPTGSNTGELFF. The CDR3 DNA reads as TGTGCCAGCAGCCCGACAGGTAGTAACACCGGGGAGCTGTTTTTT. The genes are TRBV7-2 and TRBJ2-2; D is perhaps TRBD1 (6 bases). The germline CDR1 and CDR2 sequences are SGHTA and FQGNSA. Trimming left V 5 bases short and J 2 bases short, with 12 bases between. The CDR3 has 15 amino acids.

The chain uses TRBV6-6 and TRBJ2-3; 10 positions agree with TRBD2. CDR1 and CDR2 (germline): MNHNY, SVGAGI (reference sequence). There are 15 residues in the CDR3. The V and J ends lost 6 bases and 5 bases, in that order; junction bases with no gene match: 8. The CDR3 here is CASSQLAGGKDTQYF. The CDR3 coding sequence is TGTGCCAGCAGCCAATTAGCGGGGGGAAAAGATACGCAGTATTTT.

The chain is built from TRBV7-2 and TRBJ2-6, with a weak D call TRBD2 (5 bases). Trimming cost V 6 bases and J 2 bases, with 14 bases left between them. This CDR3 spans 16 amino acids. Germline V gene sequence: CDR1 SGHTA, CDR2 FQGNSA. The CDR3 DNA sequence: TGTGCCAGCAGAAGCCCGTCCGGGGCTGGGGCCAACGTCCTGACTTTC. Protein product: CASRSPSGAGANVLTF.

This clone was observed a few times. The chain joins TRBV25-1 to TRBJ2-5, with D unclear. The CDR3 sequence is 13 residues long. V was clipped by 3 bases and J by 5 bases, with 10 bases between them. Germline values: CDR1 MGHDK, CDR2 SYGVNS. The CDR3 reads CASSDPGYETQYF. In DNA form, the CDR3 reads TGTGCCAGCAGTGATCCCGGGTACGAGACCCAGTACTTC. Complete variable domain (other parts from reference TRBV25-1 and TRBJ2-5): EADIYQTPRYLVIGTGKKITLECSQTMGHDKMYWYQQDPGMELHLIHYSYGVNSTEKGDLSSESTVSRIRTEHFPLTLESARPSHTSQYLCASSDPGYETQYFGPGTRLLVL.

V and J are TRBV5-1 and TRBJ2-2, with 9 bases matching TRBD2. The germline V gene encodes CDR1 SGHRS and CDR2 YFSETQ. V trimming: 4 bases; J trimming: 4 bases; junction bases outside the gene matches: 8. This CDR3 has 16 residues. This CDR3 reads CASSPLAGDPTGELFF. CDR3 bases: TGCGCCAGCAGCCCCTTAGCGGGGGACCCCACCGGGGAGCTGTTTTTT.

This chain connects TRBV11-2 to TRBJ1-6, with D hard to call. The V and J ends lost 1 base and 5 bases respectively, with 9 bases between them. Per germline, CDR1 SGHAT and CDR2 FQNNGV. The CDR3 has 15 amino acids. CDR3 loop: CASSLASADNSPLHF. The CDR3 DNA reads as TGTGCCAGCAGCTTAGCGTCGGCGGATAATTCACCCCTCCACTTT.

The V gene is TRBV5-1, the J gene TRBJ2-3, with 9 positions matching TRBD2. Losses at the gene ends were 7 bases for V and 3 bases for J; bases not matched to a gene: 9. CDR1 is SGHRS and CDR2 is YFSETQ in the germline V gene. This CDR3 spans 15 amino acids. CDR3 nucleotides: TGCGCCAGCGTTCCAGGCGGGGGGGCAACAGATACGCAGTATTTT. It translates to CASVPGGGATDTQYF.

This chain links TRBV10-3 with TRBJ1-5, with D perhaps TRBD1 (5 bases). Trimming took 4 bases from V and 5 from J, leaving 12 bases between them. This CDR3 comprises 14 residues. CDR1 is ENHRY and CDR2 is SYGVKD in the germline V gene. CDR3 amino acids: CAISAAGGDQPQHF. CDR3 DNA sequence: TGTGCCATCAGTGCCGCCGGGGGAGATCAGCCCCAGCATTTT.

The J gene is TRBJ2-3, the V gene TRBV9; 9 bases align to TRBD2. The CDR3 has 14 residues. The V gene end was trimmed by 9 bases and the J gene end by 1 base; junction bases not matched to a gene: 6. Germline-derived CDR1 and CDR2 are SGDLS and YYNGEE. The CDR3 nucleotides read TGTGCCACCGCGGGGGGGCGGGGCACAGATACGCAGTATTTT. Residues: CATAGGRGTDTQYF.

The table lists this clone with a few counts. The chain uses TRBV6-1 and TRBJ1-1, with TRBD1 as a possible D gene (6 bases). CDR3 length: 13 amino acids. Germline V gene sequence: CDR1 MNHNS, CDR2 SASEGT. Trimming shortened V by 6 bases and J by 0 bases, and 8 bases separated the two germline ends. CDR3: CASSYRVNTEAFF. In DNA, the CDR3 is TGTGCCAGCAGCTACAGGGTGAACACTGAAGCTTTCTTT.

This chain joins TRBV15 and TRBJ1-5; D not certain. V dropped 6 bases and J dropped 7 bases, with 22 bases sitting between them. The CDR3 covers 16 residues. Germline V CDR1 and CDR2: LNHNV, YYDKDF (reference sequence). The chain's CDR3 is CATSPGEERAGQPQHF. CDR3 in DNA: TGTGCCACCAGTCCCGGGGAAGAAAGAGCGGGGCAGCCCCAGCATTTT.

This clone was seen a few times. The chain uses TRBV11-1 and TRBJ2-5, with a weak D call TRBD1 (6 bases). The CDR3 length is 15 residues. Trimming took 4 bases from V and 3 from J, leaving 15 bases between them. Germline values: CDR1 SGHAT, CDR2 FQDESV (reference sequence). The CDR3 region is CASSSGVNREETQYF. The CDR3 DNA reads TGTGCCAGCAGCTCCGGGGTAAACAGGGAAGAGACCCAGTACTTC.

The genes are TRBV6-5 and TRBJ2-2, with a possible D match to TRBD1 (5 bases). Per the germline V gene, CDR1 is MNHEY and CDR2 is SVGAGI. This CDR3 spans 13 amino acids. Trimming stripped 4 bases from V and 7 bases from J, with 10 bases between. Written as DNA, the CDR3 is TGTGCCAGCAGTTCAGGGCGCGGCGGGGAGCTGTTTTTT. Protein sequence: CASSSGRGGELFF.

This chain links TRBV29-1 with TRBJ1-2; D is ambiguous. Germline V gene sequence: CDR1 SQVTM, CDR2 ANQGSEA. V dropped 6 bases and J dropped 0 bases, with 23 bases sitting between them. This CDR3 contains 17 residues. CDR3 residues: CSVSLVRGLDPNYGYTF. CDR3 DNA sequence: TGCAGCGTCTCACTAGTACGCGGGCTAGATCCTAACTATGGCTACACCTTC.

V gene TRBV7-9 combines with J gene TRBJ1-1; the D is unclear. V was pared by 3 bases and J by 6 bases, with 20 bases between. The CDR3 length is 16 residues. Germline V gene data show CDR1 as SEHNR and CDR2 as FQNEAQ (reference sequence). CDR3 bases: TGTGCCAGCAGCTTCGCCGGAACAGAGTGGGTGGCTGAAGCTTTCTTT. This sequence encodes CASSFAGTEWVAEAFF.

In regard to this clone: Other DNA sequences in this specimen translate into the identical CDR3. This chain uses TRBV7-9 with TRBJ1-1; D call uncertain. CDR3 length: 14 residues. The ends were cut back, 5 bases at V and 2 bases at J, with 12 bases in the middle. The germline gives CDR1 SEHNR, CDR2 FQNEAQ (reference sequence). The DNA for the CDR3 is TGTGCCAGCAGCCTTGCGGGAGGCAACACTGAAGCTTTCTTT. It specifies CASSLAGGNTEAFF.

This chain uses TRBV7-9 with TRBJ1-2; D is undetermined. Trimming cost V 4 bases and J 5 bases, with 14 bases left between them. Per the germline V gene, CDR1 is SEHNR and CDR2 is FQNEAQ (reference sequence). This CDR3 spans 14 amino acids. This CDR3 is CASSSIPADYGYTF. CDR3 bases: TGTGCCAGCAGCTCGATACCGGCGGATTATGGCTACACCTTC.